This is a list of T cell receptor beta chains from one sample in a study of response to subunit inactivated influenza vaccine. From the RT-PCR reads, TCRdb called clonotypes with MiXCR, one entry per CDR3 protein. The sample has about 580,000 distinct CDR3 sequences, 14% seen once. This specimen consisted of PBMCs from blood, obtained 11 to 12 days after vaccination. Source of these receptors: a man aged 50 to 59 who received an inactivated influenza vaccine. The CDR3 runs from the conserved cysteine through the conserved F or W. Each record gives: CDR3 DNA, CDR3 protein, clone size, D gene, J gene, V gene. The D gene is left open where the match is weak. Only some rows state a clone size, as once, few, many or a class for expanded clones.

DNA: TGTGCCACCAGCAGAGGGGCCGGGAGGTACACCGGGGAGCTGTTTTTT; CDR3: CATSRGAGRYTGELFF; size: .; D: TRBD2; J: TRBJ2-2; V: TRBV15
DNA: TGTGCCAGCAGTGAACGGACCAAAAGGCCCAATTCACCCCTCCACTTT; CDR3: CASSERTKRPNSPLHF; size: few; D: .; J: TRBJ1-6; V: TRBV25-1
DNA: TGTGCCAGCAGCTTAGCCCCTGGGGTTGGGACCCAGTACTTC; CDR3: CASSLAPGVGTQYF; size: .; D: .; J: TRBJ2-5; V: TRBV7-9
DNA: TGCAGCGTTGGGCGAGAGACCCAGTACTTC; CDR3: CSVGRETQYF; size: many; D: .; J: TRBJ2-5; V: TRBV29-1
DNA: TGTGCCAGCAGTTTAGGGCCGGGACTAGCGGGAGGCGAGCAGTACTTC; CDR3: CASSLGPGLAGGEQYF; size: .; D: TRBD2; J: TRBJ2-7; V: TRBV28
DNA: TGCGCCAGCAGCCAAGGAATCCAGAGCCAAGAGACCCAGTACTTC; CDR3: CASSQGIQSQETQYF; size: .; D: .; J: TRBJ2-5; V: TRBV4-3
DNA: TGTGCCAGCAGTCGACCCCATTCCGGGACTAGCGGGAGAGTTTACACCGGGGAGCTGTTTTTT; CDR3: CASSRPHSGTSGRVYTGELFF; size: .; D: TRBD2; J: TRBJ2-2; V: TRBV6-4
DNA: TGTGCCATCAGCGGGGTGGGCGAGTCTGAAAAACTGTTTTTT; CDR3: CAISGVGESEKLFF; size: .; D: .; J: TRBJ1-4; V: TRBV10-3
DNA: TGCAGTGCTAGCCACAGGCAGAATGAGCAGTTCTTC; CDR3: CSASHRQNEQFF; size: .; D: .; J: TRBJ2-1; V: TRBV20-1
DNA: TGTGCCAGCAGTCTCTTAGCGGGAGGAACCACCGGGGAGCTGTTTTTT; CDR3: CASSLLAGGTTGELFF; size: .; D: TRBD2; J: TRBJ2-2; V: TRBV27
DNA: TGCAGTGCTAGAGTGGCTAGCGGGATCCAAGAGACCCAGTACTTC; CDR3: CSARVASGIQETQYF; size: few; D: TRBD2; J: TRBJ2-5; V: TRBV20-1